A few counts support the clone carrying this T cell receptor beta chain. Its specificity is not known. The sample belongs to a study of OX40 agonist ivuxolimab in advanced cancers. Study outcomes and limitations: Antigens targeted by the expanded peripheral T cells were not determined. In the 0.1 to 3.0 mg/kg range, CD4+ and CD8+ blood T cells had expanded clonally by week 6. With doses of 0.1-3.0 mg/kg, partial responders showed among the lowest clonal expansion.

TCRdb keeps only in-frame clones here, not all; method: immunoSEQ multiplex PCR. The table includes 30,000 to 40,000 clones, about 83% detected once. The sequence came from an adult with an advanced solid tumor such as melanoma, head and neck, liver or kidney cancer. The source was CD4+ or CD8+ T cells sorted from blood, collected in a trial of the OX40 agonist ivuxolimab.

CDR3 amino acids: CASSFRGAPEAFF. Written as DNA, the CDR3 is TGTGCCAGCAGCTTCCGGGGGGCGCCTGAAGCTTTCTTT. This chain joins TRBV7-9 and TRBJ1-1, with a tentative D call TRBD1 (6 bases). Germline lookup yields CDR1 SEHNR and CDR2 FQNEAQ (reference sequence). CDR3 length: 13 residues. V gave up 3 bases and J gave up 6 bases, with 11 bases separating them.